Listed here are 17 T cell receptor beta chains from one sample, sequenced in a study of blood T cell repertoires in COVID-19. The protocol was immunoSEQ multiplex PCR, while the TCRdb copy is restricted to in-frame clones and leaves out a portion. This table holds some 290,000 clones, almost 90% found once. Sequencing was carried out using peripheral blood. The receptor set was obtained from a woman in her thirties or forties with COVID-19, enrolled during active disease.

The chain is built from TRBV19 and TRBJ2-7; 14 nucleotides match TRBD2. Germline assignment: CDR1 LNHDA and CDR2 SQIVND (reference sequence). The V segment lost 6 bases and the J segment 2 bases; nucleotides outside the gene matches: 9. The CDR3 extends over 17 amino acids. CDR3 coding DNA: TGTGCCAGTAGCCCCCCAGGGGGACTAGCGGGAGCCTACGAGCAGTACTTC. Amino acids: CASSPPGGLAGAYEQYF.

This clone has just one count. The J gene is TRBJ2-7, the V gene TRBV5-1; tentative D call: TRBD1 (6 bases). The length of the CDR3 is 13 residues. V lost 4 bases to trimming and J lost 5 bases, with 13 bases between them. CDR1 is SGHRS, CDR2 YFSETQ, per germline. The CDR3 region has the DNA TGCGCCAGCAGCCGTCGGACAGAGGACGAGCAGTACTTC. Translating it yields CASSRRTEDEQYF. Full variable domain (missing parts from reference TRBV5-1 and TRBJ2-7): KAGVTQTPRYLIKTRGQQVTLSCSPISGHRSVSWYQQTPGQGLQFLFEYFSETQRNKGNFPGRFSGRQFSNSRSEMNVSTLELGDSALYLCASSRRTEDEQYFGPGTRLTVT.

This chain joins TRBV9 and TRBJ2-5; 11 positions match TRBD2. Losses at the gene ends were 4 bases for V and 2 bases for J; bases not matched to a gene: 4. Germline V lookup: CDR1 SGDLS, CDR2 YYNGEE. The CDR3 sequence is 15 residues long. This chain's CDR3 is CASSKRLAGQETQYF. The CDR3 DNA follows: TGTGCCAGCAGCAAACGACTAGCGGGGCAAGAGACCCAGTACTTC.

The V and J genes are TRBV28 and TRBJ1-5; D gene unclear. The germline V and J ends were trimmed by 6 bases and 0 bases, with 6 bases remaining between them. The CDR3 has 13 amino acids. Germline V gene data show CDR1 as MDHEN and CDR2 as SYDVKM. The CDR3 protein is CASRSYSNQPQHF. The CDR3 DNA is TGTGCCAGCAGGTCCTATAGCAATCAGCCCCAGCATTTT.

This sequence joins TRBV7-9 and TRBJ2-7; weak D call: TRBD1 (8 bases). CDR3 length equals 15 residues. From germline, CDR1 is SEHNR and CDR2 FQNEAQ (reference sequence). Trimming took off 4 bases at V and 3 bases at J, with 16 bases between the two ends. CDR3 nucleotide sequence: TGTGCCAGCAGCTACAGGGGGAGCGGGAACTACGAGCAGTACTTC. It codes for CASSYRGSGNYEQYF.

The chain uses TRBV10-3 and TRBJ1-2; D may be TRBD1 (6 bases). The CDR3 covers 15 residues. Germline values: CDR1 ENHRY, CDR2 SYGVKD. V was trimmed by 7 bases and J by 7 bases, leaving 22 bases between them. The DNA for the CDR3 is TGTGCCATCACCCCAGTGGGCCTAGGGGGAAGTGGCTACACCTTC. Translating gives CAITPVGLGGSGYTF.

This rearrangement joins TRBV12-3 or TRBV12-4 to TRBJ2-7; D not certain. This CDR3 region has 11 residues. The germline V and J ends were trimmed by 2 bases and 9 bases, with 8 bases remaining between them. The CDR3 region is CASSLQSLQYF. The CDR3 region has the DNA TGTGCCAGCAGTTTACAGTCTTTGCAGTACTTC.

Details on this clone: The sample holds other DNA sequences that translate to the same CDR3. This chain connects TRBV7-2 to TRBJ2-1, with D maybe TRBD2 (6 bases). The germline V and J ends were trimmed by 5 bases and 0 bases, with 11 bases remaining between them. This CDR3 is built from 15 residues. CDR1 is SGHTA and CDR2 is FQGNSA in the germline V gene. The CDR3 coding sequence is TGTGCCAGCAGCCCTCGGGGGTTCTCCTACAATGAGCAGTTCTTC. Its translation: CASSPRGFSYNEQFF. Full variable domain (outside the CDR3, taken from reference TRBV7-2 and TRBJ2-1): GAGVSQSPSNKVTEKGKDVELRCDPISGHTALYWYRQSLGQGLEFLIYFQGNSAPDKSGLPSDRFSAERTGGSVSTLTIQRTQQEDSAVYLCASSPRGFSYNEQFFGPGTRLTVL.

This clone was found once. The chain links TRBV7-9 to TRBJ1-5; perhaps TRBD1 as D (6 bases). V lost 5 bases, J lost 6 bases, and 8 bases lay in between. The CDR3 extends over 12 amino acids. Per the germline V gene, CDR1 is SEHNR and CDR2 is FQNEAQ (reference sequence). CDR3 region: CASSEGGQPQHF. CDR3 in DNA: TGTGCCAGCAGCGAAGGGGGTCAGCCCCAGCATTTT.

The V gene is TRBV7-9, the J gene TRBJ1-1; D unclear. The CDR3 length is 13 residues. In germline, CDR1 is SEHNR, CDR2 FQNEAQ (reference sequence). Trimming stripped 4 bases from V and 3 bases from J, with 9 bases between. CDR3 DNA: TGTGCCAGCAGCTCCGTGCGGGACACTGAAGCTTTCTTT. Protein product: CASSSVRDTEAFF.

In this sample, this clone turned up a few times. This sequence joins TRBV18 and TRBJ2-7, with 10 bases aligning to TRBD1. The CDR3 contains 14 residues. CDR1 and CDR2 from the germline V gene are KGHSH and LQKENI. Unmatched junction bases numbered 5, after V lost 5 bases and J lost 4 bases. In DNA form, the CDR3 reads TGTGCCAGCTCAGGGGGGACAGGGGCTTACGAGCAGTACTTC. The encoded protein is CASSGGTGAYEQYF. Supplemented by reference TRBV18 and TRBJ2-7, the full variable domain reads NAGVMQNPRHLVRRRGQEARLRCSPMKGHSHVYWYRQLPEEGLKFMVYLQKENIIDESGMPKERFSAEFPKEGPSILRIQQVVRGDSAAYFCASSGGTGAYEQYFGPGTRLTVT.

This sequence joins TRBV2 and TRBJ2-2; 7 nucleotides align to TRBD2. After removal of 2 bases from V and 5 bases from J, the junction contained 5 bases not matched to a gene. The V gene's germline CDR1 is SNHLY and CDR2 FYNNEI. The length of the CDR3 is 15 residues. For the CDR3, the DNA is TGTGCCAGCAGTGAACGCGGGAGATGGACCGGGGAGCTGTTTTTT. This codes for CASSERGRWTGELFF.

The chain links TRBV11-2 to TRBJ1-1, with D perhaps matching TRBD1 (6 bases). Germline V lookup: CDR1 SGHAT, CDR2 FQNNGV. The CDR3 is made up of 14 amino acids. V was trimmed by 0 bases and J by 6 bases, leaving 11 bases between them. CDR3 coding DNA: TGTGCCAGCAGCTTAGATATCAGGGGCCCTGAAGCTTTCTTT. Protein sequence: CASSLDIRGPEAFF.

The J gene is TRBJ2-5, the V gene TRBV2, with a possible D match to TRBD2 (5 bases). This CDR3 has 16 residues. V dropped 0 bases and J dropped 7 bases, with 18 bases sitting between them. From germline, CDR1 is SNHLY and CDR2 FYNNEI. For the CDR3, the DNA is TGTGCCAGCAGTGAAGCCCGGGCATCCACCGGAGGGACCCAGTACTTC. Amino acids: CASSEARASTGGTQYF. Combining the CDR3 with reference TRBV2 and TRBJ2-5 gives the whole variable domain EPEVTQTPSHQVTQMGQEVILRCVPISNHLYFYWYRQILGQKVEFLVSFYNNEISEKSEIFDDQFSVERPDGSNFTLKIRSTKLEDSAMYFCASSEARASTGGTQYFGPGTRLLVL.

The genes are TRBV19 and TRBJ1-1, with 7 nucleotides matching TRBD1. The germline V gene has CDR1 LNHDA and CDR2 SQIVND (reference sequence). With V trimmed by 3 bases and J by 5 bases, 6 bases remained unmatched. The CDR3 runs to 14 residues. The chain's CDR3 is CASSMQGVVTEAFF. CDR3 DNA sequence: TGTGCCAGTAGTATGCAGGGGGTAGTGACTGAAGCTTTCTTT. Full variable domain (outside the CDR3, taken from reference TRBV19 and TRBJ1-1): DGGITQSPKYLFRKEGQNVTLSCEQNLNHDAMYWYRQDPGQGLRLIYYSQIVNDFQKGDIAEGYSVSREKKESFPLTVTSAQKNPTAFYLCASSMQGVVTEAFFGQGTRLTVV.

The V call is TRBV20-1, the J call TRBJ2-1; 13 bases map to TRBD2. The CDR3 spans 17 residues. The trim removed 3 bases at V and 0 bases at J, leaving 5 bases unmatched. Germline-derived CDR1 and CDR2 are DFQATT and SNEGSKA (reference sequence). CDR3 region: CSASRLAGGSSYNEQFF. CDR3 sequence (DNA): TGCAGTGCTAGTAGACTAGCGGGAGGCAGCTCCTACAATGAGCAGTTCTTC.

The genes are TRBV12-5 and TRBJ1-5; weak D call: TRBD1 (5 bases). The V gene lost 0 bases and the J gene lost 6 bases, with 21 bases spanning the gap. Germline V CDR1 and CDR2: LGHNT, FRNRAP. This CDR3 comprises 18 residues. The CDR3 here is CASGLVQGGAGIGQPQHF. The CDR3 region has the DNA TGTGCTAGTGGTTTGGTACAAGGCGGGGCAGGTATTGGTCAGCCCCAGCATTTT.